This passage covers 26 T cell receptor beta chains from one sample sequenced in a study of control samples from healthy donors and cancer patients. Only in-frame clones appear in the TCRdb table, and some are missing; sequencing was by immunoSEQ multiplex PCR. The table lists under 200,000 clones, roughly 94% of them singletons. The source material was PBMCs. The receptors were gathered from a man aged 55 to 70 with colorectal cancer.

The V and J genes are TRBV6-5 and TRBJ2-2; 8 positions match TRBD1. CDR3 length: 15 amino acids. V lost 3 bases and J lost 7; bases outside the gene matches: 7. Per the germline V gene, CDR1 is MNHEY and CDR2 is SVGAGI. The CDR3 sequence is CASSYQGAPDGELFF. CDR3 sequence (DNA): TGTGCCAGCAGTTATCAGGGGGCGCCTGACGGGGAGCTGTTTTTT.

V and J are TRBV2 and TRBJ1-2; D is perhaps TRBD1 (6 bases). Trimming removed 7 bases at V and 2 bases at J, with 11 bases between. The CDR3 has 13 residues. Germline CDR1 is SNHLY and CDR2 is FYNNEI. CDR3 coding DNA: TGTGCCAGCAAAACAGGGTCGAACTATGGCTACACCTTC. Its protein product is CASKTGSNYGYTF.

The V call is TRBV6-5, the J call TRBJ1-2; no definite D call. Per the germline V gene, CDR1 is MNHEY and CDR2 is SVGAGI. V was pared by 7 bases and J by 7 bases, with 19 bases between. The CDR3 length is 14 residues. The CDR3 DNA reads TGTGCCAGCACCCAGACGCCGAATGGCGGTGGCTACACCTTC. Its translation: CASTQTPNGGGYTF.

Details on this clone: One junction end disagrees with the germline gene, perhaps due to a read error. The chain joins TRBV6-5 to TRBJ2-4; D possibly matches TRBD1 or TRBD2 (5 bases each). The germline V gene encodes CDR1 MNHEY and CDR2 SVGAGI. This CDR3 spans 11 amino acids. The CDR3 DNA sequence: TGTGCCAGCGGTTCCTCGGGACCCCGTGCATTC. Translated, it gives CASGSSGPRAF.

This sequence joins TRBV19 and TRBJ2-6; unclear D gene. This CDR3 comprises 20 residues. Between the trimmed V and J ends, which lost 1 base and 2 bases, there was a span of 21 bases. Germline CDR1 is LNHDA and CDR2 is SQIVND (reference sequence). CDR3 bases: TGTGCCAGTAGTATAGGACCTGGATTTCATGTGTCAGCTGGGGCCAACGTCCTGACTTTC. It yields the protein CASSIGPGFHVSAGANVLTF.

The chain couples TRBV5-1 to TRBJ1-2; D unclear. Germline V gives CDR1 SGHRS, CDR2 YFSETQ. Trimming left V 4 bases short and J 1 base short, with 14 bases between. CDR3 length equals 15 residues. CDR3 sequence: CASSPDGANNYGYTF. The CDR3, as DNA: TGCGCCAGCAGCCCGGACGGTGCGAATAACTATGGCTACACCTTC.

The rearrangement uses TRBV19 and TRBJ1-6; TRBD1 agrees at 10 bases. Germline-derived CDR1 and CDR2 are LNHDA and SQIVND (reference sequence). The V gene end was trimmed by 5 bases and the J gene end by 7 bases; junction bases not matched to a gene: 5. This CDR3 is built from 15 residues. The DNA of the CDR3 is TGTGCCAGTAGTCTACGACAGGGGGCAAATTCACCCCTCCACTTT. Translation: CASSLRQGANSPLHF.

The rearrangement joins TRBV6-5 to TRBJ2-7, with 11 bases matching TRBD2. This CDR3 contains 14 residues. Trimming removed 10 bases from V and 5 bases from J; junction bases left unmatched: 10. Germline V CDR1 and CDR2: MNHEY, SVGAGI. As DNA, the CDR3 is TGTGCCACCTCACTAGCGGGGGCCATTAACGAGCAGTACTTC. It codes for CATSLAGAINEQYF.

This clone occurred once. V usage is TRBV20-1 and J usage is TRBJ2-7, with TRBD1 as a possible D gene (5 bases). Trimming removed 2 bases at V and 5 bases at J, with 7 bases between. CDR1 is DFQATT and CDR2 is SNEGSKA in the germline V gene (reference sequence). CDR3 length: 11 residues. CDR3 in DNA: TGCAGTGCTAGACAGGGCCACGAGCAGTACTTC. Translated, it gives CSARQGHEQYF.

The chain has TRBV2 and TRBJ1-1; TRBD1 agrees at 8 bases. V was pared by 6 bases and J by 3 bases, with 9 bases of the junction left unmatched. The CDR3 loop spans 15 amino acids. Germline loops: CDR1 SNHLY, CDR2 FYNNEI. DNA for the CDR3: TGTGCCAGCAGGGCAAGTACAGGGGGGGACACTGAAGCTTTCTTT. Its protein is CASRASTGGDTEAFF.

The chain uses TRBV12-3 or TRBV12-4 and TRBJ1-2, with 7 bases identical to TRBD1. V was pared by 6 bases and J by 6 bases, with 7 bases of the junction left unmatched. The CDR3 has 13 amino acids. The CDR3 reads CASRLDREHGYTF. In DNA, the CDR3 is TGTGCCAGCAGACTCGACAGGGAACATGGCTACACCTTC.

This clone showed up just a few times. The rearrangement joins TRBV6-2 or TRBV6-3 to TRBJ2-2; no definite D call. The germline V and J ends were trimmed by 5 bases and 5 bases, with 9 bases remaining between them. The CDR3 has 13 residues. Germline V lookup: CDR1 MNHEY, CDR2 SVGEGT. The CDR3 DNA sequence: TGTGCCAGCAGTACCCCCCCTACCGGGGAGCTGTTTTTT. It yields the protein CASSTPPTGELFF.

V is TRBV5-4 and J is TRBJ2-3; D not certain. The CDR3 consists of 14 residues. Germline CDR1 and CDR2: SGHNT and YYREEE (reference sequence). The V end lost 0 bases, the J end lost 0 bases, and 5 bases lay between the germline ends. The CDR3 DNA is TGTGCCAGCAGCTTGGTCCCGAGCACAGATACGCAGTATTTT. Translating it yields CASSLVPSTDTQYF.

The chain combines TRBV7-2 with TRBJ2-5; 7 nucleotides agree with TRBD2. The CDR3 sequence is 15 residues long. V lost 8 bases to trimming and J lost 5 bases; unmatched junction nucleotides: 14. Germline assignment: CDR1 SGHTA and CDR2 FQGNSA. The CDR3 loop is CASSTPTAGTETQYF. As DNA, the CDR3 is TGTGCCAGCTCGACGCCTACAGCGGGGACGGAGACCCAGTACTTC.

The rearrangement links TRBV30 to TRBJ1-6; unclear D gene. Germline V gene data show CDR1 as GTSNPN and CDR2 as SVGIG (reference sequence). V was pared by 1 base and J by 7 bases, with 8 bases between. The CDR3 is made up of 13 amino acids. The DNA of the CDR3 is TGTGCCTGGAGTGGTCAGAGGAATTCACCCCTCCACTTT. It yields the protein CAWSGQRNSPLHF.

The V and J genes are TRBV10-1 and TRBJ2-3, with D perhaps TRBD1 (6 bases). Germline values: CDR1 WNHNN, CDR2 SYGVQD (reference sequence). The CDR3 has 15 amino acids. V was pared by 5 bases and J by 1 base, with 13 bases between. CDR3 in amino acids: CASSHSTGRTDTQYF. DNA for the CDR3: TGCGCCAGCAGTCACTCCACAGGGCGCACAGATACGCAGTATTTT.

This chain connects TRBV6-4 to TRBJ1-4, with TRBD1 identical over 10 bases. The V segment lost 5 bases and the J segment 7 bases; nucleotides outside the gene matches: 4. This CDR3 comprises 14 residues. Germline values: CDR1 MRHNA, CDR2 SNTAGT. The CDR3 sequence: CASSWDRGGEKLFF. The CDR3 DNA follows: TGTGCCAGCAGTTGGGACAGGGGTGGTGAAAAACTGTTTTTT.

The genes are TRBV19 and TRBJ1-4; the D is unclear. The CDR3 spans 12 residues. With 1 base removed from V and 8 bases from J, the gap between germline ends came to 5 bases. CDR1 is LNHDA and CDR2 is SQIVND in the germline V gene (reference sequence). The chain's CDR3 is CASSIVREKLFF. The CDR3 DNA sequence: TGTGCCAGTAGTATAGTTCGGGAAAAACTGTTTTTT.

The CDR3 sequence: CASSQPIRDRVRYGYTF. The CDR3 nucleotides read TGTGCCAGCAGCCAACCGATCCGGGACAGGGTACGATATGGCTACACCTTC. The chain recombines TRBV3-1 (or the pseudogene TRBV3-2) with TRBJ1-2; TRBD1 matches 9 bases. Trimming removed 2 bases from V and 5 bases from J; junction bases left unmatched: 12. Germline CDR1 LGHDT, CDR2 YNNKEL (reference sequence). The CDR3 length is 17 residues.

This clone turned up a few times. The chain recombines TRBV20-1 with TRBJ2-3; 8 nucleotides line up with TRBD2. Germline V lookup: CDR1 DFQATT, CDR2 SNEGSKA (reference sequence). V dropped 3 bases and J dropped 4; count of bases not matched to a gene: 6. This CDR3 spans 14 amino acids. The CDR3 is CSASFPGGSDTQYF. DNA for the CDR3: TGCAGTGCTAGTTTCCCGGGGGGGTCAGATACGCAGTATTTT.

The CDR3 sequence is CASSSGGSFTGNTIYF. The CDR3 DNA reads as TGTGCCAGCAGCTCAGGGGGTTCGTTCACTGGAAACACCATATATTTT. The chain employs TRBV9 and TRBJ1-3; 7 positions agree with TRBD1. Germline V CDR1 and CDR2: SGDLS, YYNGEE. The CDR3 is 16 amino acids. The V gene end was trimmed by 4 bases and the J gene end by 2 bases; junction bases not matched to a gene: 9.

The chain combines TRBV5-6 with TRBJ2-7; 11 bases match TRBD2. This CDR3 region has 16 residues. Per germline, CDR1 SGHDT and CDR2 YYEEEE. Trimming took 4 bases from V and 0 from J; bases not matched to a gene: 6. The CDR3 region is CASSPLTSGASYEQYF. In DNA, the CDR3 is TGTGCCAGCAGCCCTTTGACTAGCGGGGCCTCCTACGAGCAGTACTTC. Complete variable domain (other parts from reference TRBV5-6 and TRBJ2-7): DAGVTQSPTHLIKTRGQQVTLRCSPKSGHDTVSWYQQALGQGPQFIFQYYEEEERQRGNFPDRFSGHQFPNYSSELNVNALLLGDSALYLCASSPLTSGASYEQYFGPGTRLTVT.

The chain carries TRBV5-1 and TRBJ2-1; 7 nucleotides line up with TRBD1. Per the germline V gene, CDR1 is SGHRS and CDR2 is YFSETQ. Trimming took 4 bases from V and 4 from J; bases not matched to a gene: 8. This CDR3 spans 15 amino acids. For the CDR3, the DNA is TGCGCCAGCAGCCTGTTAGGGACAGAATACAATGAGCAGTTCTTC. Amino acids: CASSLLGTEYNEQFF.

The gene calls are TRBV6-5 and TRBJ1-5; maybe TRBD1 (6 bases). From germline, CDR1 is MNHEY and CDR2 SVGAGI. V lost 5 bases, J lost 4 bases, and 9 bases lay in between. The CDR3 loop spans 13 amino acids. CDR3 protein: CASSNRENQPQHF. For the CDR3, the DNA is TGTGCCAGCAGTAACAGGGAAAATCAGCCCCAGCATTTT.

The chain joins TRBV10-3 to TRBJ2-3; the D is unclear. Trimming stripped 3 bases from V and 6 bases from J, with 13 bases between. The CDR3 contains 14 residues. Germline CDR1 is ENHRY and CDR2 is SYGVKD. Here the CDR3 DNA reads TGTGCCATCAGTGAAAACGGCAGTATGGATACGCAGTATTTT. It translates to CAISENGSMDTQYF.

This clone was seen a single time. The chain is built from TRBV7-9 and TRBJ2-5; 11 bases map to TRBD2. Trimming cost V 5 bases and J 3 bases; bases outside gene matches: 5. Germline-derived CDR1 and CDR2 are SEHNR and FQNEAQ (reference sequence). The CDR3 has 15 residues. CDR3 sequence (DNA): TGTGCCAGCAGCCCAGCTAGCGGGGGGAAAGAGACCCAGTACTTC. Translation gives CASSPASGGKETQYF.